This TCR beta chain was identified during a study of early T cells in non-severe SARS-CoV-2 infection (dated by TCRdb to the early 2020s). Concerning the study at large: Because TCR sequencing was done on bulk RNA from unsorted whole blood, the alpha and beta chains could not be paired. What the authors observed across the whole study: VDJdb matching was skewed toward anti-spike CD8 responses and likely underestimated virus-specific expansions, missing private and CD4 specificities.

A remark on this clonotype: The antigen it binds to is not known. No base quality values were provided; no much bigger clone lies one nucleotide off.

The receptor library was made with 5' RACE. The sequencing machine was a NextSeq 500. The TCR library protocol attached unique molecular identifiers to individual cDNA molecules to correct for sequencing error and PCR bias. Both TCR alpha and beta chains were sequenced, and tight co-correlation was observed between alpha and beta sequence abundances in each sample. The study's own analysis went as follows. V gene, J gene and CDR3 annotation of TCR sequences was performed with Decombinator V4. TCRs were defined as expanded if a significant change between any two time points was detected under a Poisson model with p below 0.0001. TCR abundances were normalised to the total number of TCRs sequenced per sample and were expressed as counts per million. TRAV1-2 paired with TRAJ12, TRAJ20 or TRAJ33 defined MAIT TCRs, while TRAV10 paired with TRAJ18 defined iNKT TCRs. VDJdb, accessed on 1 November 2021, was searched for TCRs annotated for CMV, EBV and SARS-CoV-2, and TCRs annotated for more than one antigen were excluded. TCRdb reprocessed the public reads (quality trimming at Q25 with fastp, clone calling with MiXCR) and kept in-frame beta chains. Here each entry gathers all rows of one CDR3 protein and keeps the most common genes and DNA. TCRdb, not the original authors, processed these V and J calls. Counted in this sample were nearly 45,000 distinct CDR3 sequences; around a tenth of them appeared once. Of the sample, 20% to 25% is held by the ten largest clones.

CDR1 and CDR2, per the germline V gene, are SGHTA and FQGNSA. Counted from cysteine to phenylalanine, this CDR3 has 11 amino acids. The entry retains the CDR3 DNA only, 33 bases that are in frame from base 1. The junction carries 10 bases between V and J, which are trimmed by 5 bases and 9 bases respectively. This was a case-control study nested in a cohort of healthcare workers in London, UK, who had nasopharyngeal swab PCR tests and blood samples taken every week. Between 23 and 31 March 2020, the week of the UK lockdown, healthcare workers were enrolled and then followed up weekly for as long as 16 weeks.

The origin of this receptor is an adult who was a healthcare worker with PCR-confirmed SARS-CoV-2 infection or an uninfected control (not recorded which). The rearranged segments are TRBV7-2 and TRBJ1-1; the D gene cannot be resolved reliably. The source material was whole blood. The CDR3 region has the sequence CASSAEVQAFF. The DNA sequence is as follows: TGTGCCAGCAGCGCGGAGGTACAAGCTTTCTTT.